The TCR beta chain under discussion was sequenced for a study of blood T cell repertoires in COVID-19. Overall study: T cells, B-cell-depleted T cells, or PBMCs supplied cDNA or gDNA.

V was pared by 4 bases and J by 2 bases, with 10 bases of the junction left unmatched. This CDR3 has 16 residues. Germline lookup yields CDR1 LGHDT and CDR2 YNNKEL (reference sequence). In assigning cohorts, the study relied on participant-reported clinical history. Per the original data handling: For nucleated cells, counts were estimated from reference gene primer amplification. Measured with immunoSEQ multiplex PCR; TCRdb has only the in-frame clones, and not every one. V and J calls and clone size come straight from that table; D and trimming were deduced from the DNA. This sample has approximately 200,000 clones, with roughly four fifths found just once.

The V and J genes are TRBV3-1 (or the pseudogene TRBV3-2) and TRBJ2-5, with 7 bases identical to TRBD1. The source material was PBMCs or T cells enriched from blood (not recorded which). The TCR originated in a woman aged 40 to 50 with acute COVID-19. CDR3 loop: CASSPRLTGQQETQYF. The CDR3 region has the DNA TGTGCCAGCAGCCCCCGCCTGACAGGGCAGCAAGAGACCCAGTACTTC.